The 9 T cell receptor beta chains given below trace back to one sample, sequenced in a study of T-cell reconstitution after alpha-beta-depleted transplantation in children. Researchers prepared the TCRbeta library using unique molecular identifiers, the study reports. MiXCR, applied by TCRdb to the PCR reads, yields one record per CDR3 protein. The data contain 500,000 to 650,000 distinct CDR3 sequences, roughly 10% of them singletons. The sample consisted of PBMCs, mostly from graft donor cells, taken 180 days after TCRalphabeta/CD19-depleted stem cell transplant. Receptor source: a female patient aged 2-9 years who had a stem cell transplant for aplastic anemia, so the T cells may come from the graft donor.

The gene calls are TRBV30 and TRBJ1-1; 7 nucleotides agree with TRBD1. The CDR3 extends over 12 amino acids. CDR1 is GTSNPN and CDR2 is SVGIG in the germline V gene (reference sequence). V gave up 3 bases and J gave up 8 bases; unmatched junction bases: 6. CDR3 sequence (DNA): TGTGCCTGGAGACAGGGGTTCCTCGAAGCTTTCTTT. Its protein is CAWRQGFLEAFF. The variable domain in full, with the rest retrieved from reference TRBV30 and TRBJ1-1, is SQTIHQWPATLVQPVGSPLSLECTVEGTSNPNLYWYRQAAGRGLQLLFYSVGIGQISSEVPQNLSASRPQDRQFILSSKKLLLSDSGFYLCAWRQGFLEAFFGQGTRLTVV.

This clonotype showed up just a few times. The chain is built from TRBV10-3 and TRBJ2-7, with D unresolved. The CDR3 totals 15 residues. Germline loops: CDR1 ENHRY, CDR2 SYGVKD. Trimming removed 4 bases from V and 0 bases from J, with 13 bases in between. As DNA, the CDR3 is TGTGCCATCAGTGTGTTTCAACCTCCCTCCTACGAGCAGTACGTC. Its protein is CAISVFQPPSYEQYV.

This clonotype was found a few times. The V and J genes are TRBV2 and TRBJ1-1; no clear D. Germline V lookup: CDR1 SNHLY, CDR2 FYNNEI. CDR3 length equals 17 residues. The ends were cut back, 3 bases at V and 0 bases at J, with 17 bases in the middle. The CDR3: CASSDLRPVPMNTEAFF. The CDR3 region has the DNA TGTGCCAGCAGTGACCTGCGCCCGGTCCCCATGAACACTGAAGCTTTCTTT.

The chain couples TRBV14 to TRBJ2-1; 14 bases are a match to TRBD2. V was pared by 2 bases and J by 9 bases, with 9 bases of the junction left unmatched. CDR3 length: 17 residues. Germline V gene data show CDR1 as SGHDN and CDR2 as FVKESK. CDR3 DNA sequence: TGTGCCAGCAGCCAAAGTGGGACTAGCGGGAGAATTTCTGAGCAGTTCTTC. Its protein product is CASSQSGTSGRISEQFF.

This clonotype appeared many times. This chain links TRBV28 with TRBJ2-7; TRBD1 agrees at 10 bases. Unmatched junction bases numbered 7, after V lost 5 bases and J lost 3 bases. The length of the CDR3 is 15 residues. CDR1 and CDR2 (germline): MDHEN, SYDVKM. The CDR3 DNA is TGTGCCAGCAGTAGACCTGGACAGGGGGGCTACGAGCAGTACTTC. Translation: CASSRPGQGGYEQYF.

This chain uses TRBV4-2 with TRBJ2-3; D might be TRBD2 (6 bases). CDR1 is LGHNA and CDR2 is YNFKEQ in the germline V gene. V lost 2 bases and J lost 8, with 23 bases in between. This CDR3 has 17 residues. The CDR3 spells CASSQKLIGAGQSTQYF. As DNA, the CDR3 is TGTGCCAGCAGCCAAAAATTAATCGGAGCGGGCCAGAGTACGCAGTATTTT.

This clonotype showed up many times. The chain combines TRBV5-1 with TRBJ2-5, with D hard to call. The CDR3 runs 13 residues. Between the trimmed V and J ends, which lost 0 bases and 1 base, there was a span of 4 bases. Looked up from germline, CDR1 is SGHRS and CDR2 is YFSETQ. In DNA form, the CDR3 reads TGCGCCAGCAGCTTGGACAGCCAAGAGACCCAGTACTTC. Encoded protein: CASSLDSQETQYF.

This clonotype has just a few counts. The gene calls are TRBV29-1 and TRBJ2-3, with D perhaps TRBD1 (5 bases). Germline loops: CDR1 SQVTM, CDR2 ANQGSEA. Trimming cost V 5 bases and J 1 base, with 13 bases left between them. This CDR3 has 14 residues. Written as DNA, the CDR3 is TGCAGCGTTCCCCAGGGCCCCGGCACAGATACGCAGTATTTT. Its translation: CSVPQGPGTDTQYF.

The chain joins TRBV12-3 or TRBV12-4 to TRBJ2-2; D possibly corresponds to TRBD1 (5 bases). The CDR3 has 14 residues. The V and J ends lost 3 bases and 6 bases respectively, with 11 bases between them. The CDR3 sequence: CASSFPTAPGELFF. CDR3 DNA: TGTGCCAGCAGTTTCCCGACAGCCCCCGGGGAGCTGTTTTTT.